This T cell receptor beta chain came from a study of T cell responses to AZD1222 COVID-19 vaccine. Findings and limits, study-wide: Donor demographics were predominantly white British with a female majority; clonal diversity may be underestimated.

For this clone: What it binds is unknown.

The CDR3 covers 11 residues. V was trimmed by 10 bases and J by 7 bases, leaving 13 bases between them. Germline V gene sequence: CDR1 LNHDA, CDR2 SQIVND (reference sequence). TCRdb keeps only in-frame clones here, not all; method: immunoSEQ multiplex PCR. This sample has 140,000 to 150,000 clones, with just over 90% found just once. This clonotype originated in an adult in good health. J is TRBJ1-2 and V is TRBV19; D call uncertain. Sequencing used peripheral blood, obtained on day 0 of AZD1222 vaccination. In DNA, the CDR3 is TGTGCCACCCGGGAGGTGTCTGGCTACACCTTC. Protein product: CATREVSGYTF. Based on the CDR3 plus reference TRBV19 and TRBJ1-2, the full variable domain is DGGITQSPKYLFRKEGQNVTLSCEQNLNHDAMYWYRQDPGQGLRLIYYSQIVNDFQKGDIAEGYSVSREKKESFPLTVTSAQKNPTAFYLCATREVSGYTFGSGTRLTVV.